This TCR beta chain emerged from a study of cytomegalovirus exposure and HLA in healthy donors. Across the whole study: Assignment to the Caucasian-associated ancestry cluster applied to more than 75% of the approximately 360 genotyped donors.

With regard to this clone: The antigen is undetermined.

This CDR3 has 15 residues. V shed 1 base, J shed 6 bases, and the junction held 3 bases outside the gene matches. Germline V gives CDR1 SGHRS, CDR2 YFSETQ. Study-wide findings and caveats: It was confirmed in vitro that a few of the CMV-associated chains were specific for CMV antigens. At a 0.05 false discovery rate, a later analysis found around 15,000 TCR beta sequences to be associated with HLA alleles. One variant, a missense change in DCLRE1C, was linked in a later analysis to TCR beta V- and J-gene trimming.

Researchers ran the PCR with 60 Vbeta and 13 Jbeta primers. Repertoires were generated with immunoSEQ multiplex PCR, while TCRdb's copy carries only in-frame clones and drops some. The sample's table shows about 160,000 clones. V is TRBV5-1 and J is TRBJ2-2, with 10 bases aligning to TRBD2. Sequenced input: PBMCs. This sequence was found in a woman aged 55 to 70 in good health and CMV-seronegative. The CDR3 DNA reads TGCGCCAGCAGCTTGATGAGCGGGGGGGCCGGGGAGCTGTTTTTT. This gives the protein CASSLMSGGAGELFF. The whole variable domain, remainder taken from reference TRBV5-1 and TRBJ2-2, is KAGVTQTPRYLIKTRGQQVTLSCSPISGHRSVSWYQQTPGQGLQFLFEYFSETQRNKGNFPGRFSGRQFSNSRSEMNVSTLELGDSALYLCASSLMSGGAGELFFGEGSRLTVL.